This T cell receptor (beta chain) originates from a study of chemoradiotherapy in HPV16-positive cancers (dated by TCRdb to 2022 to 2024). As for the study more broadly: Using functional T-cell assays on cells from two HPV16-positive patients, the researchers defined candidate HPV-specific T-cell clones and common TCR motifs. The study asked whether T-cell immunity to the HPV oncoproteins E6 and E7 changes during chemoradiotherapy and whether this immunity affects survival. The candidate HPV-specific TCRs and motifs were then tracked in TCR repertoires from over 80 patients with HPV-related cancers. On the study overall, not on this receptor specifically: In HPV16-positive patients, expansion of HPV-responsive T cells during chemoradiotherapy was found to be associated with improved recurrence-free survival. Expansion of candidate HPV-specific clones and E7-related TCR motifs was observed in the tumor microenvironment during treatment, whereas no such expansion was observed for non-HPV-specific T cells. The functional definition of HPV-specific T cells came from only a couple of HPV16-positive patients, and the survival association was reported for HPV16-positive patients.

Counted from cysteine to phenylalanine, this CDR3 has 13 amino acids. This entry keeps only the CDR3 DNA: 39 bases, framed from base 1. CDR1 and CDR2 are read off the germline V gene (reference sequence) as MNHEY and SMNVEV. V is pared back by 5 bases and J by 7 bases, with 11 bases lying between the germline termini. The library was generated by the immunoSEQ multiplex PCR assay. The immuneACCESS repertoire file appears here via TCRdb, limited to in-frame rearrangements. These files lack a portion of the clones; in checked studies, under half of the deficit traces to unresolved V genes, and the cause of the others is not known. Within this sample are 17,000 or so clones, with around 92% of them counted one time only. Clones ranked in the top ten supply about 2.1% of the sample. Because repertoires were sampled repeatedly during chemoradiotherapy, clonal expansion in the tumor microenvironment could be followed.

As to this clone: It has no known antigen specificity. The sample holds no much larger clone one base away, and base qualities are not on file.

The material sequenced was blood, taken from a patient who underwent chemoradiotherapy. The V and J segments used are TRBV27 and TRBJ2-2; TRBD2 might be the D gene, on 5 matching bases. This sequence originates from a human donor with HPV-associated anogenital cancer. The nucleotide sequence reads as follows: TGTGCCAGCAGTCCTTTCACTAGCGGGGAGCTGTTTTTT. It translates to CASSPFTSGELFF.